The 32 T cell receptor beta chains below come from one sample, sequenced in a study of response to subunit inactivated influenza vaccine listed by TCRdb under 2018. Receptor amplification or capture employed RT-PCR. Sequencing used an Illumina HiSeq 2500. TCRdb reanalyzed the raw reads on its own, using fastp at Q25 for trimming and MiXCR for clone calling, and kept in-frame beta chains. Rows are combined by CDR3 protein, so each entry shows the most common genes and DNA. A total of 490,000 or so distinct CDR3 sequences appear in this sample, roughly 8.2% of them only once. 10% to 15% of the sample comes from the top ten. The source was PBMCs from blood, collected 23 to 25 months after vaccination. Receptor source: a man between 50 and 75 years old who received an inactivated influenza vaccine. Donor details come from another sample of the same person, matched by shared clones.

This clonotype has just a few counts. DNA of the CDR3: TGTGCCAGCAGTGAATATCCAGGACAGGGCTATGAGCAGTTCTTC. It specifies CASSEYPGQGYEQFF. V gene TRBV25-1 combines with J gene TRBJ2-1, with 8 bases identical to TRBD1. The CDR3 spans 15 residues. Germline V lookup: CDR1 MGHDK, CDR2 SYGVNS. The J segment lost 8 bases and the V segment lost 0 bases, leaving 6 bases of the junction unmatched.

This sequence joins TRBV3-1 and TRBJ2-5, with D uncertain. Deletions cut 6 bases from V and 7 bases from J, with 9 bases between. Germline loops: CDR1 LGHDT, CDR2 YNNKEL (reference sequence). The CDR3 totals 11 residues. CDR3 amino acids: CASSQTGTQYF. As DNA, the CDR3 is TGTGCCAGCAGTCAGACCGGGACCCAGTACTTC.

The CDR3 DNA follows: TGTGCCAGCAGCTTTAGCGGGGGAAGCTCCTACAATGAGCAGTTCTTC. The encoded protein is CASSFSGGSSYNEQFF. The chain couples TRBV7-2 to TRBJ2-1, with 9 bases that match TRBD2. V was clipped by 3 bases and J by 0 bases; unmatched bases: 3. Per germline, CDR1 SGHTA and CDR2 FQGNSA. The CDR3 is 16 amino acids.

This chain uses TRBV7-9 with TRBJ2-7; D possibly uses TRBD1 or TRBD2 (5 bases each). V lost 3 bases to trimming and J lost 0 bases, with 9 bases between them. The CDR3 is 14 amino acids. CDR1 is SEHNR and CDR2 is FQNEAQ in the germline V gene (reference sequence). Here the CDR3 DNA reads TGTGCCAGCAGCTTCCGGGACGGCTCCTACGAGCAGTACTTC. Residues: CASSFRDGSYEQYF.

This clonotype was seen repeatedly, ten times or more. The chain carries TRBV29-1 and TRBJ2-3; 7 bases line up with TRBD2. Germline CDR1 reads SQVTM; CDR2 reads ANQGSEA. Trimming at V came to 5 bases and at J to 3 bases, leaving 14 bases not matched to a gene. The CDR3 extends over 16 amino acids. The CDR3 region is CSVLAPRTRGTDTQYF. The CDR3 nucleotides are TGCAGCGTTTTAGCCCCCCGGACGCGGGGGACAGATACGCAGTATTTT.

In its sample, this clonotype was seen many times. The V call is TRBV7-9, the J call TRBJ1-1; 8 bases agree with TRBD1. Germline V gives CDR1 SEHNR, CDR2 FQNEAQ (reference sequence). The ends lost 3 bases at V and 5 bases at J; junction bases unmatched: 8. The CDR3 has 15 residues. DNA for the CDR3: TGTGCCAGCAGCTTGATTAGGACAGGGAATACTGAAGCTTTCTTT. This sequence encodes CASSLIRTGNTEAFF.

This clonotype showed up many times. This chain connects TRBV12-3 or TRBV12-4 to TRBJ2-3, with 11 bases aligning to TRBD2. The ends lost 3 bases at V and 4 bases at J; junction bases unmatched: 3. The CDR3 consists of 15 residues. The CDR3 DNA sequence: TGTGCCAGCAGTTTTATTAGCGGGGGGGCAGATACGCAGTATTTT. It yields the protein CASSFISGGADTQYF.

The chain links TRBV7-9 to TRBJ2-1; TRBD2 is a possible D gene (6 bases). Germline values: CDR1 SEHNR, CDR2 FQNEAQ (reference sequence). Deletions cut 7 bases from V and 9 bases from J, with 19 bases between. CDR3 length: 14 residues. CDR3 coding DNA: TGTGCCAGCACCGGGACTCTGGGTTCGGGTGAGCAGTTCTTC. Encoded protein: CASTGTLGSGEQFF.

This chain links TRBV5-1 with TRBJ2-3; possibly TRBD2 for D (5 bases). Trimming took off 1 base at V and 4 bases at J, with 13 bases between the two ends. This CDR3 contains 15 residues. Germline loops: CDR1 SGHRS, CDR2 YFSETQ. The DNA for the CDR3 is TGCGCCAGCAGCTTGATGGGAGCTTTCCCAGATACGCAGTATTTT. This sequence encodes CASSLMGAFPDTQYF.

Ten or more counts support this clonotype. The chain uses TRBV4-3 and TRBJ2-2, with D uncertain. Germline V CDR1 and CDR2: LGHNA, YSLEER. This CDR3 is 13 amino acids long. Trimming removed 1 base at V and 4 bases at J, with 4 bases between. CDR3 DNA: TGCGCCAGCAGCCAAGGACCCACCGGGGAGCTGTTTTTT. This encodes CASSQGPTGELFF.

In this sample, this clonotype turned up a few times. The CDR3 here is CASSQVIAPPGQPQHF. DNA of the CDR3: TGCGCCAGCAGCCAAGTTATCGCCCCTCCGGGTCAGCCCCAGCATTTT. The J gene is TRBJ1-5, the V gene TRBV4-1; no clear D gene. Trimming cost V 1 base and J 6 bases, with 16 bases left between them. This CDR3 has 16 amino acids. In germline, CDR1 is MGHRA, CDR2 YSYEKL.

This clonotype came up many times. V usage is TRBV20-1 and J usage is TRBJ2-7; 9 bases line up with TRBD2. Per the germline V gene, CDR1 is DFQATT and CDR2 is SNEGSKA (reference sequence). V was clipped by 6 bases and J by 4 bases; unmatched bases: 10. There are 14 residues in the CDR3. The CDR3 spells CSAGGQRGVYEQYF. CDR3 sequence (DNA): TGCAGTGCGGGAGGCCAGCGGGGGGTTTACGAGCAGTACTTC.

The sample holds many counts of this clonotype. The DNA for the CDR3 is TGTGCCAGCAGCTTAAGGTACTCCTACAATGAGCAGTTCTTC. Protein: CASSLRYSYNEQFF. The V call is TRBV7-3, the J call TRBJ2-1; D is undetermined. CDR3 length: 14 amino acids. V was cut by 1 base and J by 0 bases, with 4 bases left in between. Germline loops: CDR1 SGHTA, CDR2 FQGTGA.

This clonotype showed up just a few times. This chain joins TRBV11-2 and TRBJ2-2, with D hard to call. CDR1 is SGHAT, CDR2 FQNNGV, per germline. V dropped 0 bases and J dropped 9 bases, with 11 bases sitting between them. The length of the CDR3 is 14 residues. DNA for the CDR3: TGTGCCAGCAGCTTAGATCTGGGGAACAGGGAGCTGTTTTTT. Residues: CASSLDLGNRELFF.

The chain combines TRBV20-1 with TRBJ1-6, with TRBD1 as a possible D gene (6 bases). Germline V lookup: CDR1 DFQATT, CDR2 SNEGSKA (reference sequence). The CDR3 has 17 amino acids. V lost 1 base to trimming and J lost 1 base, with 14 bases between them. The CDR3 loop reads CSARVAGQESYNSPLHF. The CDR3 DNA reads as TGCAGTGCTAGAGTTGCGGGACAAGAGTCCTATAATTCACCCCTCCACTTT.

The chain carries TRBV7-2 and TRBJ2-5; 7 bases match TRBD2. CDR1 and CDR2 (germline): SGHTA, FQGNSA. The CDR3 spans 15 residues. V trimming: 4 bases; J trimming: 4 bases; junction bases outside the gene matches: 9. This CDR3 reads CASSSGTTLGETQYF. Here the CDR3 DNA reads TGTGCCAGCAGCTCCGGGACTACCCTTGGAGAGACCCAGTACTTC.

The genes are TRBV11-3 and TRBJ2-3; 8 nucleotides match TRBD2. There are 14 residues in the CDR3. Germline V gene lookup returns CDR1 SGHNT and CDR2 YENEEA. The V and J ends lost 5 bases and 4 bases, in that order; junction bases with no gene match: 5. The CDR3 spells CASSSGSVSDTQYF. CDR3 bases: TGTGCCAGCAGCAGCGGGAGTGTCTCAGATACGCAGTATTTT.

This clonotype was picked up many times. The V call is TRBV5-5, the J call TRBJ2-1; TRBD2 matches 7 bases. The CDR3 consists of 16 residues. The trim removed 0 bases at V and 0 bases at J, leaving 3 bases unmatched. Germline V gives CDR1 SGHKS, CDR2 YYEKEE (reference sequence). The CDR3 protein is CASSLVAGISYNEQFF. CDR3 bases: TGTGCCAGCAGCTTGGTAGCGGGTATCTCCTACAATGAGCAGTTCTTC.

This chain uses TRBV30 with TRBJ1-1; tentatively, D is TRBD1 (6 bases). V dropped 3 bases and J dropped 0 bases, with 23 bases sitting between them. Germline loops: CDR1 GTSNPN, CDR2 SVGIG (reference sequence). The CDR3 covers 18 residues. CDR3 sequence (DNA): TGTGCCTGGAGCGGCCGGAGCGGGGGCAGAACCCTGAACACTGAAGCTTTCTTT. It yields the protein CAWSGRSGGRTLNTEAFF.

In its sample, this clonotype was seen a few times. The chain joins TRBV14 to TRBJ2-2; D uncertain. The CDR3 loop spans 16 amino acids. V shed 4 bases and J shed 2 bases, with 14 bases lying between them. The V gene's germline CDR1 is SGHDN and CDR2 FVKESK. The CDR3 DNA reads as TGTGCCAGCAGCCCACCCGCAGCTCATAACACCGGGGAGCTGTTTTTT. It is translated as CASSPPAAHNTGELFF.

The chain joins TRBV5-1 to TRBJ1-4; D may be TRBD1 (5 bases). Deletions cut 5 bases from V and 4 bases from J, with 12 bases between. Germline CDR1 and CDR2: SGHRS and YFSETQ. This CDR3 comprises 14 residues. The CDR3 DNA is TGCGCCAGCAGATTCACAGGAGTTAATGAAAAACTGTTTTTT. Its protein is CASRFTGVNEKLFF.

This clonotype was detected a few times. The chain combines TRBV2 with TRBJ1-2, with D uncertain. Germline CDR1 is SNHLY and CDR2 is FYNNEI. CDR3 length equals 13 residues. V lost 11 bases, J lost 7 bases, and 20 bases lay in between. The chain's CDR3 is CAGKMSEAVGYTF. Here the CDR3 DNA reads TGTGCCGGAAAGATGTCAGAAGCAGTTGGCTACACCTTC.

The V and J genes are TRBV6-2 or TRBV6-3 and TRBJ2-1, with D maybe TRBD1 (6 bases). Germline CDR1 and CDR2: MNHEY and SVGEGT. V was clipped by 7 bases and J by 3 bases, with 10 bases between them. This CDR3 is 13 amino acids long. The CDR3 reads CASTRQVYNEQFF. The CDR3 nucleotides read TGTGCCAGCACCCGACAGGTCTACAATGAGCAGTTCTTC.

This clonotype was detected ten times or more. This rearrangement joins TRBV20-1 to TRBJ1-5; a weak D match, TRBD1 (5 bases). CDR1 and CDR2 (germline): DFQATT, SNEGSKA (reference sequence). Trimming left V 3 bases short and J 4 bases short, with 13 bases between. The CDR3 has 14 residues. The CDR3 bases are TGCAGTGCTAGTACGCTCCAGGGAAATCAGCCCCAGCATTTT. Amino acids: CSASTLQGNQPQHF.

This clonotype turned up a few times. V and J are TRBV7-2 and TRBJ2-7; possible D gene TRBD2, 6 bases. V was trimmed by 2 bases and J by 3 bases, leaving 17 bases between them. Per germline, CDR1 SGHTA and CDR2 FQGNSA. This CDR3 region has 16 residues. This chain's CDR3 is CASSLFSSAINYEQYF. In DNA form, the CDR3 reads TGTGCCAGCAGCTTATTCTCTAGCGCCATCAACTACGAGCAGTACTTC.

The sample holds a few counts of this clonotype. As DNA, the CDR3 is TGCAGTGCTAGTGGAGCGGGGGGGTACGAGCAGTACTTC. It yields the protein CSASGAGGYEQYF. V usage is TRBV20-1 and J usage is TRBJ2-7; 10 nucleotides agree with TRBD2. This CDR3 is 13 amino acids long. Germline assignment: CDR1 DFQATT and CDR2 SNEGSKA (reference sequence). The ends lost 3 bases at V and 4 bases at J; junction bases unmatched: 3.

The V call is TRBV7-6, the J call TRBJ2-1; 8 bases are a match to TRBD2. Germline trimming cut 1 base from V and 6 bases from J; bases unmatched to any gene: 11. The CDR3 contains 17 residues. Germline assignment: CDR1 SGHVS and CDR2 FNYEAQ. The CDR3 bases are TGTGCCAGCAGCTTAGGGGGTGGTGGACTAGCTGTCAATGAGCAGTTCTTC. Protein: CASSLGGGGLAVNEQFF.

There are a few counts of this clonotype. This chain joins TRBV20-1 and TRBJ2-1; the match to TRBD2 covers 14 bases. Germline assignment: CDR1 DFQATT and CDR2 SNEGSKA (reference sequence). The CDR3 consists of 14 residues. Unmatched junction bases numbered 6, after V lost 6 bases and J lost 8 bases. As DNA, the CDR3 is TGCAGTGCGACCGGGACTAGCGGGGGCTATGAGCAGTTCTTC. Translating gives CSATGTSGGYEQFF.

This clonotype was seen a few times. The V call is TRBV7-2, the J call TRBJ2-5, with 9 bases that match TRBD2. CDR1 is SGHTA and CDR2 is FQGNSA in the germline V gene. V trimming: 3 bases; J trimming: 0 bases; junction bases outside the gene matches: 2. The length of the CDR3 is 15 residues. CDR3 amino acids: CASSFVAGDQETQYF. As DNA, the CDR3 is TGTGCCAGCAGCTTCGTAGCGGGAGACCAAGAGACCCAGTACTTC. The full variable domain, completed using reference TRBV7-2 and TRBJ2-5, is GAGVSQSPSNKVTEKGKDVELRCDPISGHTALYWYRQSLGQGLEFLIYFQGNSAPDKSGLPSDRFSAERTGGSVSTLTIQRTQQEDSAVYLCASSFVAGDQETQYFGPGTRLLVL.

The chain has TRBV5-1 and TRBJ2-7; 7 positions match TRBD1. J gave up 7 bases and V 4 bases, and 11 bases lay outside the gene matches. This CDR3 spans 14 amino acids. Germline CDR1 is SGHRS and CDR2 is YFSETQ. Here the CDR3 reads CASSLETGISEQYF. The CDR3 DNA reads TGCGCCAGCAGCCTCGAGACAGGGATCTCTGAGCAGTACTTC.

In this sample, this clonotype turned up a few times. The V gene is TRBV12-3 or TRBV12-4, the J gene TRBJ2-7; 12 bases align to TRBD2. J lost 5 bases, V lost 5 bases, and 22 bases had no gene match. This CDR3 contains 20 residues. In DNA form, the CDR3 reads TGTGCCAGCAGTAAGCCCCGCCTAGCGGGAGGGCCCTATAGCGGCCACGAGCAGTACTTC. Amino acid sequence: CASSKPRLAGGPYSGHEQYF.

This clonotype was counted only a few times. The rearrangement links TRBV6-2 or TRBV6-3 to TRBJ2-1; D might be TRBD2 (6 bases). The CDR3 is 15 residues long. Trimming pared 7 bases from V and 7 bases from J, leaving 20 bases between. The germline V gene has CDR1 MNHEY and CDR2 SVGEGT. CDR3: CASTPGLPGSNEQFF. CDR3 sequence (DNA): TGTGCCAGCACACCGGGACTCCCAGGAAGTAATGAGCAGTTCTTC.